These 6 T cell receptor beta chains originate from one sample sequenced in a study of T cell repertoires in cytomegalovirus infection. Their cognate antigens are unknown. From the reads, TCRdb called clonotypes with MiXCR, one entry per CDR3 protein. The sample lists about 35,000 distinct CDR3 sequences, about 50% seen once, with about 93% in the top ten. The sequencing used CD8+ T cells from cultured PBMCs, collected from culture after CMV antigen stimulation. These receptors were obtained from a human donor in good health (CMV status not recorded). Some clones in this sample may be carry-over from other donors' samples.

The genes are TRBV6-1 and TRBJ1-3; D call uncertain. Trimming cost V 5 bases and J 2 bases, with 10 bases left between them. The CDR3 is made up of 14 amino acids. Germline values: CDR1 MNHNS, CDR2 SASEGT. This chain's CDR3 is CASSLTDPGNTIYF. CDR3 nucleotides: TGTGCCAGCAGTCTGACGGACCCTGGAAACACCATATATTTT.

The V and J genes are TRBV12-3 or TRBV12-4 and TRBJ2-7, with TRBD1 matching over 7 bases. This CDR3 is 12 amino acids long. Trimming at V came to 5 bases and at J to 6 bases, leaving 4 bases not matched to a gene. The CDR3 DNA reads as TGTGCCAGCAGTCTAACAGGGGCCGAGCAGTACTTC. It translates to CASSLTGAEQYF.

The sample holds one count of this clonotype. The rearrangement uses TRBV7-2 and TRBJ2-7; 7 nucleotides align to TRBD2. The CDR3 runs to 14 residues. The trim removed 3 bases at V and 6 bases at J, leaving 8 bases unmatched. Germline V gives CDR1 SGHTA, CDR2 FQGNSA. CDR3 nucleotide sequence: TGTGCCAGCAGCTTGGGGGGGTATCCTCTCGAGCAGTACTTC. It codes for CASSLGGYPLEQYF.

The chain has TRBV7-6 and TRBJ1-1; D gene ambiguous. Trimming pared 4 bases from V and 1 base from J, leaving 7 bases between. The CDR3 is 13 amino acids. CDR1 SGHVS and CDR2 FNYEAQ come from the germline V gene. Here the CDR3 reads CASSYKGNTEAFF. CDR3 coding DNA: TGTGCCAGCAGCTACAAAGGGAACACTGAAGCTTTCTTT.

V is TRBV4-1 and J is TRBJ2-7; tentative D call: TRBD1 (6 bases). From germline, CDR1 is MGHRA and CDR2 YSYEKL. This CDR3 comprises 16 residues. Trimming took 1 base from V and 2 from J, leaving 15 bases between them. CDR3 in DNA: TGCGCCAGCAGCCAAGCTCCCGACAGGCTCACCTACGAGCAGTACTTC. Its protein product is CASSQAPDRLTYEQYF.

This clonotype was seen repeatedly, ten times or more. V is TRBV10-2 and J is TRBJ2-7; D not certain. This CDR3 spans 11 amino acids. CDR1 is WSHSY, CDR2 SAAADI, per germline. V lost 6 bases to trimming and J lost 3 bases, with 6 bases between them. The CDR3 DNA sequence: TGCGCCAGCAGCAAAAACTACGAGCAGTACTTC. Amino acids: CASSKNYEQYF.